The 25 T cell receptor beta chains reported below all come from one sample, sequenced in a study of cytomegalovirus exposure and HLA in healthy donors. The PCR ran on 60 Vbeta and 13 Jbeta primers. Profiled with immunoSEQ multiplex PCR; TCRdb holds only in-frame clones, not every one. The sample gives approximately 150,000 clones, 75% to 85% of which show up once; about 13% is in the top ten. Sequenced material: PBMCs. The receptor source for this set is a woman between 50 and 59 years old in good health and CMV-seronegative.

This clone showed up just a few times. The gene calls are TRBV18 and TRBJ2-1; tentatively, D is TRBD2 (5 bases). Looked up from germline, CDR1 is KGHSH and CDR2 is LQKENI. Trimming left V 3 bases short and J 2 bases short, with 11 bases between. This CDR3 has 15 residues. In DNA, the CDR3 is TGTGCCAGCTCACCCCAGTGGACTCCCTACAATGAGCAGTTCTTC. Its protein is CASSPQWTPYNEQFF.

The chain couples TRBV11-2 to TRBJ2-1, with 15 bases identical to TRBD2. The CDR3 extends over 17 amino acids. V shed 7 bases, J shed 4 bases, and the junction held 8 bases outside the gene matches. Germline loops: CDR1 SGHAT, CDR2 FQNNGV. This CDR3 is CASTGTSGRSGYNEQFF. CDR3 in DNA: TGTGCCAGCACCGGGACTAGCGGGAGGTCAGGGTACAATGAGCAGTTCTTC.

The rearrangement joins TRBV30 to TRBJ2-3; the match to TRBD2 covers 9 bases. The CDR3 consists of 14 residues. J lost 6 bases, V lost 0 bases, and 4 bases had no gene match. Germline V gene lookup returns CDR1 GTSNPN and CDR2 SVGIG (reference sequence). The CDR3 is CAWSVAAGGDTQYF. DNA for the CDR3: TGTGCCTGGAGTGTAGCGGCGGGAGGGGATACGCAGTATTTT.

V gene TRBV27 combines with J gene TRBJ1-1, with a tentative D call TRBD1 (6 bases). CDR3 size: 16 residues. Per the germline V gene, CDR1 is MNHEY and CDR2 is SMNVEV (reference sequence). The ends were cut back, 2 bases at V and 1 base at J, with 14 bases in the middle. The CDR3 region is CASSLRVGTTNTEAFF. The CDR3 DNA sequence: TGTGCCAGCAGTTTAAGGGTCGGGACAACGAACACTGAAGCTTTCTTT.

This clone has only a few counts. The chain joins TRBV5-1 to TRBJ1-2; 8 bases agree with TRBD1. J was trimmed by 6 bases and V by 4 bases; bases with no gene match: 11. CDR1 is SGHRS and CDR2 is YFSETQ in the germline V gene. The CDR3 consists of 15 residues. The CDR3 region has the DNA TGCGCCAGCAGCCAGCCTCAGACAGGGGAGGATGGCTACACCTTC. This codes for CASSQPQTGEDGYTF.

CDR3 sequence (DNA): TGTGCCAGCAGCGTCGATCTCAGGGAGGGTGGGCAGTTCTTC. Its translation: CASSVDLREGGQFF. V is TRBV11-2 and J is TRBJ2-1; TRBD2 agrees at 7 bases. Germline CDR1 and CDR2: SGHAT and FQNNGV. V lost 5 bases, J lost 12 bases, and 13 bases stayed unmatched. This CDR3 is built from 14 residues.

This clone has just a few counts. V usage is TRBV10-2 and J usage is TRBJ1-1, with TRBD1 as a possible D gene (5 bases). This CDR3 has 12 residues. Germline CDR1 WSHSY, CDR2 SAAADI. The V gene lost 7 bases and the J gene lost 4 bases, with 10 bases spanning the gap. CDR3 coding DNA: TGCGCCAGCATGGACACCTTCACTGAAGCTTTCTTT. Residues: CASMDTFTEAFF.

The rearrangement joins TRBV5-6 to TRBJ1-1; TRBD1 is a possible D gene (6 bases). Germline-derived CDR1 and CDR2 are SGHDT and YYEEEE. Between the trimmed V and J ends, which lost 5 bases and 6 bases, there was a span of 17 bases. CDR3 size: 14 residues. The CDR3 DNA is TGTGCCAGCAGTACCTCGGGGGGCGGGTCTGAAGCTTTCTTT. It is translated as CASSTSGGGSEAFF.

A note on this clone: This sample includes further DNA sequences coding for the same CDR3. This chain joins TRBV7-2 and TRBJ2-7, with TRBD1 identical over 8 bases. The J segment lost 4 bases and the V segment lost 1 base, leaving 3 bases of the junction unmatched. The germline CDR1 and CDR2 sequences are SGHTA and FQGNSA. The CDR3 is made up of 14 amino acids. In nucleotides, the CDR3 is TGTGCCAGCAGCTTAGGGCAGGGGGCGTACGAGCAGTACTTC. Residues: CASSLGQGAYEQYF.

The genes are TRBV18 and TRBJ1-2; no definite D call. The V and J ends lost 2 bases and 6 bases respectively, with 16 bases between them. Germline CDR1 reads KGHSH; CDR2 reads LQKENI. The CDR3 length is 15 residues. In DNA, the CDR3 is TGTGCCAGCTCACCAAGTCAGAGGCGGTGGGATGGCTACACCTTC. Its protein product is CASSPSQRRWDGYTF.

With regard to this clone: The sample has other DNA sequences that encode this CDR3 too. J is TRBJ1-1 and V is TRBV5-4; possible D gene TRBD1, 6 bases. Germline CDR1 SGHNT, CDR2 YYREEE (reference sequence). The CDR3 has 15 residues. Trimming removed 4 bases at V and 3 bases at J, with 16 bases between. In nucleotides, the CDR3 is TGTGCCAGCAGCACGACCCAGGGGTTGGACACTGAAGCTTTCTTT. Protein: CASSTTQGLDTEAFF.

This clone was detected once. The rearrangement uses TRBV30 and TRBJ2-7; D is ambiguous. V lost 4 bases, J lost 3 bases, and 16 bases lay in between. The CDR3 runs 14 residues. The germline V gene has CDR1 GTSNPN and CDR2 SVGIG (reference sequence). CDR3 sequence (DNA): TGTGCCTGGACCGCACTGGCTAGGAGCTACGAGCAGTACTTC. Translating gives CAWTALARSYEQYF.

This clone appeared a single time. The junction departs from germline at one end; a sequencing error may be responsible. This chain joins TRBV7-2 and TRBJ1-5; TRBD1 agrees at 9 bases. This CDR3 has 14 amino acids. Germline V lookup: CDR1 SGHTA, CDR2 FQGNSA. Here the CDR3 reads CASSFTGGNQPQHF. The DNA of the CDR3 is TGTGCCAGCAGCTTCACAGGGGGCAACCAGCCCCAGCATTTT.

J is TRBJ2-1 and V is TRBV12-5, with a possible D match to TRBD2 (5 bases). Germline V lookup: CDR1 LGHNT, CDR2 FRNRAP. The V and J ends lost 9 bases and 6 bases respectively, with 9 bases between them. The CDR3 consists of 11 residues. The CDR3 reads CASSAGNEQFF. For the CDR3, the DNA is TGTGCTAGCTCCGCGGGCAATGAGCAGTTCTTC.

The V gene is TRBV19, the J gene TRBJ1-2, with TRBD1 as a possible D gene (5 bases). CDR3 size: 13 residues. Trimming shortened V by 7 bases and J by 7 bases, and 16 bases separated the two germline ends. The germline gives CDR1 LNHDA, CDR2 SQIVND (reference sequence). Written as DNA, the CDR3 is TGTGCCAGTAACCCCGGCGGGAGGGGTGGCTACACCTTC. Translated: CASNPGGRGGYTF.

This chain links TRBV4-1 with TRBJ1-4; 8 bases are shared with TRBD1. This CDR3 comprises 16 residues. After removal of 0 bases from V and 8 bases from J, the junction contained 8 bases not matched to a gene. Germline V gives CDR1 MGHRA, CDR2 YSYEKL. In DNA, the CDR3 is TGCGCCAGCAGCCAAGATGGACAGGGATTAGGGGAAAAACTGTTTTTT. It yields the protein CASSQDGQGLGEKLFF.

This chain connects TRBV10-2 to TRBJ2-5; possibly TRBD2 for D (6 bases). This CDR3 has 15 residues. V lost 0 bases to trimming and J lost 5 bases, with 13 bases between them. Per germline, CDR1 WSHSY and CDR2 SAAADI. The CDR3 DNA follows: TGCGCCAGCAGTGAGTCGACTAGTAGACCGGAGACCCAGTACTTC. It encodes CASSESTSRPETQYF.

This clone turned up a few times. The chain links TRBV4-2 to TRBJ2-3, with 12 nucleotides matching TRBD2. Germline CDR1 LGHNA, CDR2 YNFKEQ. V shed 0 bases and J 6 bases; nucleotides not matched to a gene: 4. The CDR3 consists of 16 residues. The CDR3 DNA sequence: TGTGCCAGCAGCCAAGAGTCTAGCGGGGGGGCGGATACGCAGTATTTT. This gives the protein CASSQESSGGADTQYF.

The chain joins TRBV7-2 to TRBJ2-3; 14 nucleotides agree with TRBD2. Germline CDR1 is SGHTA and CDR2 is FQGNSA. The CDR3 sequence is 16 residues long. With 4 bases clipped from V and 3 bases from J, the junction kept 3 bases outside the gene matches. The CDR3 DNA reads TGTGCCAGCAGCTCACGGACTAGCGGGAGGACAGATACGCAGTATTTT. It codes for CASSSRTSGRTDTQYF.

This sequence joins TRBV27 and TRBJ1-1; 8 positions match TRBD1. There are 15 residues in the CDR3. The junction had 8 bases not matched to a gene; V was cut back by 4 bases and J by 4 bases. The germline V gene has CDR1 MNHEY and CDR2 SMNVEV (reference sequence). The CDR3 DNA sequence: TGTGCCAGCAGTTCTTTGGGTACAGGGGGCACTGAAGCTTTCTTT. It translates to CASSSLGTGGTEAFF.

The chain carries TRBV28 and TRBJ1-1; perhaps TRBD1 as D (6 bases). CDR3 length equals 13 residues. Germline CDR1 MDHEN, CDR2 SYDVKM. V was trimmed by 7 bases and J by 1 base, leaving 10 bases between them. The CDR3: CASKRGGNTEAFF. The CDR3 DNA sequence: TGTGCCAGCAAAAGGGGGGGGAACACTGAAGCTTTCTTT.

This clone was recorded a few times. The V and J genes are TRBV28 and TRBJ2-2, with 11 bases aligning to TRBD2. This CDR3 comprises 20 residues. The germline V gene has CDR1 MDHEN and CDR2 SYDVKM. Trimming took 3 bases from V and 0 from J; bases not matched to a gene: 12. CDR3 amino acids: CASSFPPLLAGGPNTGELFF. The CDR3 nucleotides read TGTGCCAGCAGTTTCCCTCCTCTCTTAGCGGGAGGGCCGAACACCGGGGAGCTGTTTTTT.

The rearrangement uses TRBV9 and TRBJ1-2; 10 bases line up with TRBD1. Germline loops: CDR1 SGDLS, CDR2 YYNGEE. The length of the CDR3 is 16 residues. V shed 2 bases, J shed 7 bases, and the junction held 11 bases outside the gene matches. The CDR3 protein is CASSVKGRDRGFGYTF. The CDR3 DNA reads as TGTGCCAGCAGCGTTAAGGGGAGGGACAGGGGATTTGGCTACACCTTC.

The chain has TRBV27 and TRBJ2-7, with D possibly being TRBD2 (7 bases). The CDR3 has 12 residues. CDR1 and CDR2 (germline): MNHEY, SMNVEV (reference sequence). The ends were cut back, 9 bases at V and 6 bases at J, with 15 bases in the middle. CDR3 region: CASWGGLAEQYF. In DNA, the CDR3 is TGTGCCAGTTGGGGGGGGCTGGCCGAGCAGTACTTC.

The gene calls are TRBV11-2 and TRBJ2-5; D is uncertain. In germline, CDR1 is SGHAT, CDR2 FQNNGV. Trimming stripped 0 bases from V and 5 bases from J, with 13 bases between. There are 15 residues in the CDR3. The CDR3 nucleotides are TGTGCCAGCAGCTTAGACCGGCTGCCCGGGGAGACCCAGTACTTC. Its translation: CASSLDRLPGETQYF.